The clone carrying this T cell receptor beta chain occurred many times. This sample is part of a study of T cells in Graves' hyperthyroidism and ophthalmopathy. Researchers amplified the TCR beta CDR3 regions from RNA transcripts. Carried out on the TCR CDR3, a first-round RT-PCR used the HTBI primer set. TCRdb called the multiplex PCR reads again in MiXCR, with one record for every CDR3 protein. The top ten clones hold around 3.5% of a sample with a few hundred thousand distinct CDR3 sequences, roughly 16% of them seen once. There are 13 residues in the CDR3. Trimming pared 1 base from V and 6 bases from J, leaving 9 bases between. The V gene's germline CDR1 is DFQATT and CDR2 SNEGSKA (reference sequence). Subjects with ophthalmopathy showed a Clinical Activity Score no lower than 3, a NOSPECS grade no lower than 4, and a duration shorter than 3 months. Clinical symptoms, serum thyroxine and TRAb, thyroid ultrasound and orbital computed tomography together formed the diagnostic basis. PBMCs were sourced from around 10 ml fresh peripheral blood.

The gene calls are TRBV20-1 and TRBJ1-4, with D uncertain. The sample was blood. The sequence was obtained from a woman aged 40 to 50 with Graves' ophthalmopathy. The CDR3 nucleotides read TGCAGTGCTAGAGGGGCTGGGGATGAAAAACTGTTTTTT. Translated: CSARGAGDEKLFF.